A single sample is the source of the 12 T cell receptor beta chains below, sequenced in a study of cytomegalovirus exposure and HLA in healthy donors. A multiplex PCR was run with 60 Vbeta primers and 13 Jbeta primers. Data came from immunoSEQ multiplex PCR; TCRdb stores just in-frame clones and leaves some out. The table has 79,000 or so clones, 60% to 75% seen once; the top ten hold more than 15%. The sequenced material came from PBMCs. These receptors originate from a woman aged 40 to 50 in good health and CMV-seropositive.

The genes are TRBV5-6 and TRBJ1-2; D is unclear. V dropped 0 bases and J dropped 0 bases, with 12 bases sitting between them. This CDR3 has 16 amino acids. Per germline, CDR1 SGHDT and CDR2 YYEEEE. The CDR3 is CASSLVGDIANYGYTF. Written as DNA, the CDR3 is TGTGCCAGCAGCTTGGTGGGAGACATAGCTAACTATGGCTACACCTTC.

This clone was seen more than once but under ten times. The chain joins TRBV19 to TRBJ2-2; D possibly corresponds to TRBD2 (6 bases). There are 16 residues in the CDR3. Per germline, CDR1 LNHDA and CDR2 SQIVND (reference sequence). V lost 0 bases and J 6 bases, leaving 14 bases between the germline ends. Here the CDR3 DNA reads TGTGCCAGTAGTATAGATGGAAGGAGGGGTGCCGGGGAGCTGTTTTTT. Protein sequence: CASSIDGRRGAGELFF.

The chain couples TRBV7-6 to TRBJ1-5; D gene uncertain. Between the trimmed V and J ends, which lost 5 bases and 0 bases, there was a span of 8 bases. There are 14 residues in the CDR3. The germline gives CDR1 SGHVS, CDR2 FNYEAQ. In DNA, the CDR3 is TGTGCCAGCAGCCTTGTTAGTAGCAATCAGCCCCAGCATTTT. It encodes CASSLVSSNQPQHF. Variable domain in full (rest from reference TRBV7-6 and TRBJ1-5): GAGVSQSPRYKVTKRGQDVALRCDPISGHVSLYWYRQALGQGPEFLTYFNYEAQQDKSGLPNDRFSAERPEGSISTLTIQRTEQRDSAMYRCASSLVSSNQPQHFGDGTRLSIL.

The chain is built from TRBV7-8 and TRBJ2-7; 10 bases map to TRBD1. The CDR3 spans 14 residues. Germline assignment: CDR1 SGHVS and CDR2 FQNEAQ. The trim removed 7 bases at V and 6 bases at J, leaving 9 bases unmatched. CDR3 sequence reads: CASNRDRGLREQYF. DNA of the CDR3: TGTGCCAGCAACAGGGACAGGGGATTACGCGAGCAGTACTTC.

The chain links TRBV2 to TRBJ1-4; TRBD1 matches 7 bases. This CDR3 has 13 residues. CDR1 and CDR2 (germline): SNHLY, FYNNEI. V trimming: 7 bases; J trimming: 8 bases; junction bases outside the gene matches: 7. CDR3 nucleotide sequence: TGTGCCAGCAATCAAGACAGGGACGAAAAACTGTTTTTT. Translation: CASNQDRDEKLFF.

The chain recombines TRBV5-1 with TRBJ2-5; no firm D call. The CDR3 is 14 residues long. Trimming cost V 7 bases and J 3 bases, with 16 bases left between them. Looked up from germline, CDR1 is SGHRS and CDR2 is YFSETQ. The CDR3 DNA follows: TGCGCCAGCGGAGAACCAGCGAGAGAAGAGACCCAGTACTTC. Translation gives CASGEPAREETQYF.

The chain uses TRBV7-2 and TRBJ2-1; D gene ambiguous. Germline-derived CDR1 and CDR2 are SGHTA and FQGNSA. This CDR3 contains 12 residues. V lost 3 bases to trimming and J lost 5 bases, with 5 bases between them. CDR3 sequence: CASSLLDNEQFF. CDR3 bases: TGTGCCAGCAGCTTGCTAGACAATGAGCAGTTCTTC.

The V and J genes are TRBV19 and TRBJ2-5; 8 bases align to TRBD2. CDR3 length: 14 residues. Germline V CDR1 and CDR2: LNHDA, SQIVND (reference sequence). After removal of 5 bases from V and 4 bases from J, the junction contained 6 bases not matched to a gene. For the CDR3, the DNA is TGTGCCAGTAGTCCCCGGGGGGGGCCAGAGACCCAGTACTTC. This sequence encodes CASSPRGGPETQYF.

This clone has only a few counts. V and J are TRBV10-3 and TRBJ1-1, with D hard to call. V gave up 7 bases and J gave up 0 bases, with 12 bases separating them. The germline V gene encodes CDR1 ENHRY and CDR2 SYGVKD. This CDR3 region has 14 residues. The CDR3 coding sequence is TGTGCCATCACCGCGGGTGGAGTGAACACTGAAGCTTTCTTT. Encoded protein: CAITAGGVNTEAFF.

In this sample, this clone turned up a few times. The rearrangement links TRBV6-1 to TRBJ2-1; 16 nucleotides line up with TRBD2. V lost 4 bases, J lost 9 bases, and 9 bases stayed unmatched. The V gene's germline CDR1 is MNHNS and CDR2 SASEGT. This CDR3 has 17 residues. The DNA of the CDR3 is TGTGCCAGCAGTGGACCAGGGGGACTAGCGGGGGGGGCTGAGCAGTTCTTC. Amino acid sequence: CASSGPGGLAGGAEQFF.

This chain's CDR3 is CASTGGQGLPYEQYF. The DNA of the CDR3 is TGTGCCAGCACCGGGGGACAGGGCCTCCCCTACGAGCAGTACTTC. This chain connects TRBV5-4 to TRBJ2-7, with TRBD1 identical over 9 bases. Germline V lookup: CDR1 SGHNT, CDR2 YYREEE (reference sequence). This CDR3 is 15 amino acids long. Trimming cost V 6 bases and J 2 bases; bases outside gene matches: 9.

The V gene is TRBV4-3, the J gene TRBJ2-1; possibly TRBD2 for D (6 bases). Trimming cost V 0 bases and J 8 bases, with 17 bases left between them. This CDR3 has 16 residues. CDR1 is LGHNA and CDR2 is YSLEER in the germline V gene. CDR3 region: CASSQDRVAARDEQFF. The CDR3 DNA is TGCGCCAGCAGCCAAGATCGAGTAGCGGCTAGGGATGAGCAGTTCTTC.